The 18 T cell receptor beta chains given below trace back to one sample, sequenced in a study of T cell repertoires in cytomegalovirus infection. TCRdb re-derived calls from the reads in MiXCR, one entry per CDR3 protein. The data hold 250,000 to 300,000 distinct CDR3 sequences, with around 9% observed a single time. Sequencing was carried out using PBMCs. The receptors shown here come from a human donor in good health (CMV status not recorded). Some clones in this sample may be carry-over from other donors' samples.

The chain combines TRBV19 with TRBJ1-2; D call uncertain. The V end was cut by 7 bases, the J end by 8 bases, with 11 bases between. There are 11 residues in the CDR3. Germline V gives CDR1 LNHDA, CDR2 SQIVND (reference sequence). The CDR3 DNA is TGTGCCAGTAAGAGGGCTTCGGGCTACACCTTC. Amino acid sequence: CASKRASGYTF.

The table lists this clonotype with many counts. The rearrangement links TRBV20-1 to TRBJ2-1; D possibly corresponds to TRBD1 (6 bases). Germline CDR1 reads DFQATT; CDR2 reads SNEGSKA (reference sequence). The length of the CDR3 is 14 residues. V lost 3 bases, J lost 2 bases, and 11 bases lay in between. The CDR3 region is CSASKGETYNEQFF. The CDR3 region has the DNA TGCAGTGCTAGTAAGGGGGAAACCTACAATGAGCAGTTCTTC.

The chain has TRBV20-1 and TRBJ1-5, with 7 bases identical to TRBD1. The CDR3 extends over 12 amino acids. V was pared by 5 bases and J by 6 bases, with 4 bases of the junction left unmatched. CDR1 DFQATT and CDR2 SNEGSKA come from the germline V gene (reference sequence). CDR3: CSAPRQGQPQHF. The DNA for the CDR3 is TGCAGTGCTCCCCGACAGGGTCAGCCCCAGCATTTT.

This clonotype was recorded many times. The genes are TRBV7-2 and TRBJ2-2; unclear D gene. Per the germline V gene, CDR1 is SGHTA and CDR2 is FQGNSA. V was trimmed by 0 bases and J by 2 bases, leaving 7 bases between them. The CDR3 runs to 15 residues. The CDR3, as DNA: TGTGCCAGCAGCTTAGCGGCAGCAAACACCGGGGAGCTGTTTTTT. Protein product: CASSLAAANTGELFF.

CDR3 sequence (DNA): TGCAGCGTTGTTGAGGGAGGGCTTGGGTCCGGGACCCAGTACTTC. This gives the protein CSVVEGGLGSGTQYF. The rearrangement joins TRBV29-1 to TRBJ2-5; 7 bases fit TRBD2. The ends lost 4 bases at V and 7 bases at J; junction bases unmatched: 15. The CDR3 runs 15 residues. Germline V gives CDR1 SQVTM, CDR2 ANQGSEA. Complete variable domain (other parts from reference TRBV29-1 and TRBJ2-5): SAVISQKPSRDICQRGTSLTIQCQVDSQVTMMFWYRQQPGQSLTLIATANQGSEATYESGFVIDKFPISRPNLTFSTLTVSNMSPEDSSIYLCSVVEGGLGSGTQYFGPGTRLLVL.

In this sample, this clonotype turned up many times. The V call is TRBV7-2, the J call TRBJ2-1; 7 bases align to TRBD2. Germline-derived CDR1 and CDR2 are SGHTA and FQGNSA. There are 13 residues in the CDR3. Unmatched junction bases numbered 4, after V lost 3 bases and J lost 8 bases. CDR3 sequence reads: CASSLWGGDEQFF. In DNA form, the CDR3 reads TGTGCCAGCAGCTTGTGGGGGGGAGATGAGCAGTTCTTC.

The chain is built from TRBV5-5 and TRBJ2-5; 11 bases line up with TRBD2. In germline, CDR1 is SGHKS, CDR2 YYEKEE (reference sequence). V lost 0 bases and J lost 5; bases outside the gene matches: 6. The CDR3 is 16 amino acids. CDR3 amino acids: CASSLDLAGGQETQYF. CDR3 sequence (DNA): TGTGCCAGCAGCTTGGATCTAGCGGGGGGTCAGGAGACCCAGTACTTC.

The table lists this clonotype with many counts. This sequence joins TRBV7-2 and TRBJ2-4, with 7 bases matching TRBD1. V lost 5 bases to trimming and J lost 8 bases; unmatched junction nucleotides: 9. The germline V gene encodes CDR1 SGHTA and CDR2 FQGNSA. This CDR3 is 14 amino acids long. The CDR3 nucleotides read TGTGCCAGCAGCGTTGACAGGGTCGTGGACATTCAGTACTTC. It specifies CASSVDRVVDIQYF.

V and J are TRBV6-2 or TRBV6-3 and TRBJ1-5; D call uncertain. Germline CDR1 and CDR2: MNHEY and SVGEGT. Trimming took 2 bases from V and 3 from J, leaving 8 bases between them. The CDR3 totals 14 residues. CDR3 in DNA: TGTGCCAGCAGTTACGGGAGCTTCAATCAGCCCCAGCATTTT. Translation: CASSYGSFNQPQHF.

There are many counts of this clonotype. V and J are TRBV4-3 and TRBJ1-2; unclear D gene. CDR1 LGHNA and CDR2 YSLEER come from the germline V gene. Trimming cost V 0 bases and J 2 bases, with 10 bases left between them. This CDR3 has 15 amino acids. The CDR3 sequence is CASSQDHGINYGYTF. In DNA form, the CDR3 reads TGCGCCAGCAGCCAAGACCACGGGATAAACTATGGCTACACCTTC.

The chain has TRBV2 and TRBJ1-4, with D possibly TRBD1 on 6 matching bases. V dropped 7 bases and J dropped 0 bases, with 21 bases sitting between them. The CDR3 runs to 18 residues. Germline loops: CDR1 SNHLY, CDR2 FYNNEI. DNA for the CDR3: TGTGCCAGCAAGGCCCGGGGGCTTATACTTGCAACTAATGAAAAACTGTTTTTT. It codes for CASKARGLILATNEKLFF.

V is TRBV28 and J is TRBJ1-2; 7 nucleotides match TRBD1. J gave up 4 bases and V 8 bases, and 4 bases lay outside the gene matches. CDR3 size: 12 residues. The germline CDR1 and CDR2 sequences are MDHEN and SYDVKM. CDR3 region: CASDREGYGYTF. CDR3 sequence (DNA): TGTGCCAGCGACAGGGAGGGCTATGGCTACACCTTC.

This clonotype was picked up many times. The chain combines TRBV4-3 with TRBJ2-5, with 11 bases matching TRBD2. Germline CDR1 reads LGHNA; CDR2 reads YSLEER. This CDR3 is 16 amino acids long. V was pared by 8 bases and J by 5 bases, with 13 bases of the junction left unmatched. CDR3 sequence (DNA): TGCGCCAGCCGCGTTCGCGCTAGCGGGGGGAGGGAGACCCAGTACTTC. Encoded protein: CASRVRASGGRETQYF.

At least ten counts were recorded for this clonotype. This rearrangement joins TRBV28 to TRBJ2-5; the D gene is possibly TRBD1 (6 bases). The CDR3 totals 13 residues. Germline V lookup: CDR1 MDHEN, CDR2 SYDVKM. V was trimmed by 10 bases and J by 3 bases, leaving 15 bases between them. The CDR3 DNA sequence: TGTGCCATACAGGGTAGTCGGAAAGAGACCCAGTACTTC. This translates into CAIQGSRKETQYF. Together with reference TRBV28 and TRBJ2-5, the CDR3 gives the full variable domain: DVKVTQSSRYLVKRTGEKVFLECVQDMDHENMFWYRQDPGLGLRLIYFSYDVKMKEKGDIPEGYSVSREKKERFSLILESASTNQTSMYLCAIQGSRKETQYFGPGTRLLVL.

This clonotype was observed many times. V is TRBV11-3 and J is TRBJ2-7; D perhaps matches TRBD2 (5 bases). Trimming pared 1 base from V and 3 bases from J, leaving 10 bases between. Germline CDR1 SGHNT, CDR2 YENEEA. CDR3 length equals 14 residues. DNA of the CDR3: TGTGCCAGCAGCTTAGGTGCAGGACTCTACGAGCAGTACTTC. Translating it yields CASSLGAGLYEQYF. Combining the CDR3 with reference TRBV11-3 and TRBJ2-7 gives the whole variable domain EAGVVQSPRYKIIEKKQPVAFWCNPISGHNTLYWYLQNLGQGPELLIRYENEEAVDDSQLPKDRFSAERLKGVDSTLKIQPAELGDSAVYLCASSLGAGLYEQYFGPGTRLTVT.

This clonotype was detected many times. The J gene is TRBJ2-1, the V gene TRBV7-2, with a tentative D call TRBD1 (6 bases). Germline CDR1 and CDR2: SGHTA and FQGNSA. Trimming removed 6 bases at V and 0 bases at J, with 27 bases between. The CDR3 covers 20 residues. The CDR3 region is CASRNPLRGRTTGSYNEQFF. CDR3 bases: TGTGCCAGCAGAAACCCGCTGAGGGGGAGAACGACCGGCTCCTACAATGAGCAGTTCTTC.

This clonotype was detected many times. The gene calls are TRBV28 and TRBJ2-7; D not certain. This CDR3 spans 13 amino acids. The germline V gene has CDR1 MDHEN and CDR2 SYDVKM. The V end lost 5 bases, the J end lost 7 bases, and 15 bases lay between the germline ends. The DNA for the CDR3 is TGTGCCAGCAGTCTCCATCAGAGGTGGGAGCAGTACTTC. It is translated as CASSLHQRWEQYF.

In its sample, this clonotype was seen a few times. The gene calls are TRBV3-1 and TRBJ2-6; TRBD1 matches 11 bases. The CDR3 has 17 amino acids. The V gene end was trimmed by 6 bases and the J gene end by 0 bases; junction bases not matched to a gene: 4. The V gene's germline CDR1 is LGHDT and CDR2 YNNKEL (reference sequence). The CDR3, as DNA: TGTGCCAGCAGGGCCGGGACAGGGGGCTCTGGGGCCAACGTCCTGACTTTC. Translation: CASRAGTGGSGANVLTF.